The 18 T cell receptor beta chains listed next were all sequenced from one sample in a study of blood T cell repertoires in COVID-19. Clones were read by immunoSEQ multiplex PCR, and TCRdb kept only the in-frame ones, dropping some. This repertoire shows 180,000 or so clones, approximately 83% found once; its top ten account for approximately 2.5%. The specimen sequenced was peripheral blood. Receptor source: a human donor with acute or convalescent COVID-19. The donor label of this sample is uncertain.

V gene TRBV18 combines with J gene TRBJ1-2, with 8 bases matching TRBD1. Germline V gene data show CDR1 as KGHSH and CDR2 as LQKENI. The CDR3 consists of 15 residues. The V and J ends lost 0 bases and 2 bases, in that order; junction bases with no gene match: 2. The CDR3 protein is CASSPPTGVNYGYTF. DNA of the CDR3: TGTGCCAGCTCACCACCGACAGGGGTCAACTATGGCTACACCTTC.

This clone was observed a handful of times. This sequence joins TRBV5-6 and TRBJ1-6, with 7 bases fitting TRBD1. The ends lost 0 bases at V and 9 bases at J; junction bases unmatched: 6. Germline lookup yields CDR1 SGHDT and CDR2 YYEEEE. This CDR3 region has 15 residues. In DNA form, the CDR3 reads TGTGCCAGCAGCTTGGGTACAGGGGCGGGTTCACCCCTCCACTTT. It encodes CASSLGTGAGSPLHF.

This clone occurred a few times. CDR3 loop: CASSPAGGARGSNQPQHF. The CDR3 DNA sequence: TGTGCCAGCAGCCCCGCAGGGGGCGCGAGGGGTAGCAATCAGCCCCAGCATTTT. V gene TRBV28 combines with J gene TRBJ1-5, with TRBD1 matching 8 bases. V shed 6 bases, J shed 0 bases, and the junction held 13 bases outside the gene matches. Germline lookup yields CDR1 MDHEN and CDR2 SYDVKM. There are 18 residues in the CDR3. Together with reference TRBV28 and TRBJ1-5, the CDR3 gives the full variable domain: DVKVTQSSRYLVKRTGEKVFLECVQDMDHENMFWYRQDPGLGLRLIYFSYDVKMKEKGDIPEGYSVSREKKERFSLILESASTNQTSMYLCASSPAGGARGSNQPQHFGDGTRLSIL.

CDR3 amino acids: CASSYRGGGDTQYF. CDR3 in DNA: TGTGCCAGCAGTTATCGGGGGGGCGGAGATACGCAGTATTTT. The chain recombines TRBV9 with TRBJ2-3, with 8 bases matching TRBD2. V lost 5 bases to trimming and J lost 5 bases; unmatched junction nucleotides: 7. Germline assignment: CDR1 SGDLS and CDR2 YYNGEE. The CDR3 spans 14 residues.

The sample holds one count of this clone. V and J are TRBV19 and TRBJ1-3; D is unresolved. CDR1 is LNHDA, CDR2 SQIVND, per germline (reference sequence). The CDR3 consists of 15 residues. V was clipped by 4 bases and J by 2 bases, with 12 bases between them. CDR3 sequence: CASSKAAATGNTIYF. The CDR3 region has the DNA TGTGCCAGTAGTAAAGCGGCAGCTACTGGAAACACCATATATTTT.

Here the CDR3 reads CATSRLRGTEPSYEQYF. DNA for the CDR3: TGTGCCACCAGCAGACTCCGGGGGACAGAGCCTTCCTACGAGCAGTACTTC. The chain combines TRBV15 with TRBJ2-7, with D possibly TRBD1 on 7 matching bases. Germline CDR1 is LNHNV and CDR2 is YYDKDF (reference sequence). The CDR3 extends over 17 amino acids. V was shortened by 2 bases and J by 1 base, with 18 bases between the two germline ends.

As to this clone: The sample holds other DNA sequences that translate to the same CDR3. The chain links TRBV5-1 to TRBJ1-5; 8 bases are shared with TRBD1. V was pared by 2 bases and J by 5 bases, with 3 bases of the junction left unmatched. This CDR3 contains 14 residues. Germline-derived CDR1 and CDR2 are SGHRS and YFSETQ. This CDR3 reads CASSLGQGDQPQHF. CDR3 DNA sequence: TGCGCCAGCAGCTTAGGACAGGGCGATCAGCCCCAGCATTTT.

V is TRBV19 and J is TRBJ2-3; perhaps TRBD1 as D (5 bases). The V gene lost 7 bases and the J gene lost 6 bases, with 20 bases spanning the gap. Germline lookup yields CDR1 LNHDA and CDR2 SQIVND (reference sequence). The CDR3 has 15 amino acids. The CDR3 bases are TGTGCCAGTAACCAGGGTCCATCCTTTGCCGATACGCAGTATTTT. Residues: CASNQGPSFADTQYF.

This chain connects TRBV9 to TRBJ2-3; possible D gene TRBD2, 5 bases. Germline CDR1 SGDLS, CDR2 YYNGEE. The CDR3 has 15 amino acids. V was trimmed by 0 bases and J by 3 bases, leaving 11 bases between them. This chain's CDR3 is CASSVVEGTTDTQYF. For the CDR3, the DNA is TGTGCCAGCAGCGTAGTTGAGGGCACTACAGATACGCAGTATTTT.

The chain recombines TRBV5-6 with TRBJ2-7; weak D call: TRBD1 (6 bases). The CDR3 consists of 15 residues. Germline CDR1 SGHDT, CDR2 YYEEEE. The V and J ends lost 4 bases and 0 bases respectively, with 14 bases between them. The CDR3 region is CASSPVGAPSYEQYF. The CDR3 coding sequence is TGTGCCAGCAGCCCTGTGGGGGCTCCCTCCTACGAGCAGTACTTC.

This chain links TRBV5-1 with TRBJ2-1, with a tentative D call TRBD2 (6 bases). This CDR3 region has 19 residues. Germline lookup yields CDR1 SGHRS and CDR2 YFSETQ. Trimming stripped 0 bases from V and 0 bases from J, with 19 bases between. The CDR3 DNA reads TGCGCCAGCAGCTTGGTACCAGCTCGGCAGGGAGGCTCCTACAATGAGCAGTTCTTC. Its protein product is CASSLVPARQGGSYNEQFF.

This clone was seen only a few times. The J gene is TRBJ1-1, the V gene TRBV5-1; D perhaps matches TRBD1 (6 bases). V lost 6 bases, J lost 4 bases, and 19 bases lay in between. The germline V gene has CDR1 SGHRS and CDR2 YFSETQ. This CDR3 contains 15 residues. CDR3 loop: CASTPSGGLGTEAFF. CDR3 DNA: TGCGCCAGCACCCCTTCGGGGGGGCTGGGCACTGAAGCTTTCTTT.

The rearrangement joins TRBV30 to TRBJ1-5; 9 nucleotides match TRBD1. V trimming: 5 bases; J trimming: 7 bases; junction bases outside the gene matches: 9. Germline assignment: CDR1 GTSNPN and CDR2 SVGIG (reference sequence). The CDR3 has 14 amino acids. CDR3 region: CAWERTGDKQPQHF. CDR3 nucleotides: TGTGCCTGGGAACGGACAGGGGACAAGCAGCCCCAGCATTTT.

The table lists this clone with a count of one. CDR3 in DNA: TGCGCCAGCAGCCTAGCGGGGGGGCGATCAGATACGCAGTATTTT. It codes for CASSLAGGRSDTQYF. J is TRBJ2-3 and V is TRBV5-1; 12 bases align to TRBD2. The ends lost 4 bases at V and 4 bases at J; junction bases unmatched: 4. The CDR3 runs 15 residues. Per the germline V gene, CDR1 is SGHRS and CDR2 is YFSETQ.

This clone was counted a few times. V gene TRBV10-2 combines with J gene TRBJ2-3; D is unresolved. V was trimmed by 3 bases and J by 0 bases, leaving 4 bases between them. CDR3 length: 13 amino acids. Germline V gene lookup returns CDR1 WSHSY and CDR2 SAAADI. CDR3 nucleotides: TGCGCCAGCAGTGAACAGAGCACAGATACGCAGTATTTT. Its translation is CASSEQSTDTQYF.

The chain employs TRBV6-5 and TRBJ2-1; 9 bases map to TRBD1. Germline V gene data show CDR1 as MNHEY and CDR2 as SVGAGI. The CDR3 loop spans 14 amino acids. Trimming took 7 bases from V and 5 from J; bases not matched to a gene: 6. CDR3 in DNA: TGTGCCAGCATCCAAAACAGGGGGCACAATGAGCAGTTCTTC. Translated, it gives CASIQNRGHNEQFF.

DNA for the CDR3: TGTGCCAGCAGCCTCAGACTAGCGGGAGCAACCGGGGAGCTGTTTTTT. It yields the protein CASSLRLAGATGELFF. This chain links TRBV6-2 or TRBV6-3 with TRBJ2-2; 12 bases fit TRBD2. Germline CDR1 and CDR2: MNHEY and SVGEGT. V dropped 6 bases and J dropped 5; count of bases not matched to a gene: 7. There are 16 residues in the CDR3.

The rearrangement links TRBV5-1 to TRBJ1-1; 9 bases line up with TRBD1. CDR3 size: 18 residues. Germline V CDR1 and CDR2: SGHRS, YFSETQ. Trimming at V came to 4 bases and at J to 0 bases, leaving 13 bases not matched to a gene. CDR3 residues: CASSAQRGQGGMNTEAFF. The CDR3 DNA reads as TGCGCCAGCAGCGCGCAAAGGGGACAGGGTGGGATGAACACTGAAGCTTTCTTT.